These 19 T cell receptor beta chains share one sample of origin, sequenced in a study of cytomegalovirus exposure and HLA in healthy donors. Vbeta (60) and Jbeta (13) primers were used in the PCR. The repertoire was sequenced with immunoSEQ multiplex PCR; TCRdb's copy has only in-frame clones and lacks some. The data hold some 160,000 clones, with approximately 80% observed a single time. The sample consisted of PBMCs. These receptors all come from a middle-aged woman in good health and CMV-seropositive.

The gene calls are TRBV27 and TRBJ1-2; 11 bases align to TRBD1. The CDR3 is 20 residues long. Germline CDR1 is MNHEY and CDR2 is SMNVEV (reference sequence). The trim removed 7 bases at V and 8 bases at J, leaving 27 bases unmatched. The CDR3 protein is CASTLRGSWRGDRGFGGYTF. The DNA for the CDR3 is TGTGCCAGCACCCTCCGGGGTTCCTGGAGGGGGGACAGGGGGTTCGGGGGCTACACCTTC.

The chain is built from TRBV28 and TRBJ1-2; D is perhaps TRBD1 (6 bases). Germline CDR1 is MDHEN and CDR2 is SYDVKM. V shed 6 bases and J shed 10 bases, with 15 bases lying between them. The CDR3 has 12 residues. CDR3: CASRPPGHYYTF. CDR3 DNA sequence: TGTGCCAGCAGACCCCCGGGACATTACTACACCTTC.

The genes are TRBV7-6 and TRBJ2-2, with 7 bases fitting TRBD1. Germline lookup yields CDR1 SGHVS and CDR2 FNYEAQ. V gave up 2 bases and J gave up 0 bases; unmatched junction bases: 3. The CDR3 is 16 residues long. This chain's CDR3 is CASSLRDSANTGELFF. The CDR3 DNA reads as TGTGCCAGCAGCTTAAGGGACAGCGCGAACACCGGGGAGCTGTTTTTT.

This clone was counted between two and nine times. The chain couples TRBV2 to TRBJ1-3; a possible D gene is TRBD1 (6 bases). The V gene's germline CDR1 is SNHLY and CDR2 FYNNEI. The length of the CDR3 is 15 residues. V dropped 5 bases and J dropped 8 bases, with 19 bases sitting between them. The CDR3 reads CASSLTGTWTDTIYF. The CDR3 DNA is TGTGCCAGCAGTTTAACCGGGACATGGACGGACACCATATATTTT.

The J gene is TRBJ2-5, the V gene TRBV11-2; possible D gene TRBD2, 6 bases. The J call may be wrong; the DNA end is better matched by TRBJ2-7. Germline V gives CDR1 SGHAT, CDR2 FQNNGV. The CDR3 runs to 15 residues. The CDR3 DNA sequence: TGTGCCAGCAGCTTAGAGGAGGGGCTTCGCCACGAGCAGTACTTC. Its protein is CASSLEEGLRHEQYF.

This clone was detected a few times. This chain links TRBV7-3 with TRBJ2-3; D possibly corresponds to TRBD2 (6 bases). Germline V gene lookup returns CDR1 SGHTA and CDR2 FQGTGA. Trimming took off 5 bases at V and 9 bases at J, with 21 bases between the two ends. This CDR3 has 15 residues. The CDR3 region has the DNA TGTGCCAGCAGCGTACAAGGGACTGCCTTGCAGACGCAGTATTTT. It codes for CASSVQGTALQTQYF.

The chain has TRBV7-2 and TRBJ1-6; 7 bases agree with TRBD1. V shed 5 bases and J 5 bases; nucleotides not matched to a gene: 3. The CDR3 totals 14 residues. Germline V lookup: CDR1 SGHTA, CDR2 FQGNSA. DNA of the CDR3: TGTGCCAGCAGCCCGGACAGGAATAATTCACCCCTCCACTTT. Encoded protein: CASSPDRNNSPLHF.

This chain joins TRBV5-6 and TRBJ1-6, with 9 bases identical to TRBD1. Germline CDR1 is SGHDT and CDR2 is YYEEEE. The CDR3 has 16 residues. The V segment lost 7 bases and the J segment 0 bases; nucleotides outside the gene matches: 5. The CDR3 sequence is CASGGQGSSYNSPLHF. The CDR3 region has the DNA TGTGCCAGCGGAGGACAGGGGAGCTCCTATAATTCACCCCTCCACTTT.

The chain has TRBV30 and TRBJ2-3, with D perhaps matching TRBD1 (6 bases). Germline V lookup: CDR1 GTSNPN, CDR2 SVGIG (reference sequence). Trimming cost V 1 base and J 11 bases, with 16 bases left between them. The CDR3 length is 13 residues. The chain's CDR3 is CAWSADTGTGQYF. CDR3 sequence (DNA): TGTGCCTGGAGTGCCGATACAGGGACCGGGCAGTATTTT. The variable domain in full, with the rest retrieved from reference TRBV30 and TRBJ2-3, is SQTIHQWPATLVQPVGSPLSLECTVEGTSNPNLYWYRQAAGRGLQLLFYSVGIGQISSEVPQNLSASRPQDRQFILSSKKLLLSDSGFYLCAWSADTGTGQYFGPGTRLTVL.

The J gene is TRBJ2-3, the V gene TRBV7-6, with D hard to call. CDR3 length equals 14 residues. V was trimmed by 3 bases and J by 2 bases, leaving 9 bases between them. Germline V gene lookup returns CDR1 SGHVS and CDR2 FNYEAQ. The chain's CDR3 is CASSFNSYTDTQYF. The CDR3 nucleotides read TGTGCCAGCAGCTTCAATTCCTACACAGATACGCAGTATTTT.

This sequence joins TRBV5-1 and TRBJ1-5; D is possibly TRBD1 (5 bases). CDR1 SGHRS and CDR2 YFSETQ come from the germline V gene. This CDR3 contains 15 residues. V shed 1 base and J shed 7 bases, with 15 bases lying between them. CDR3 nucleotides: TGCGCCAGCAGCTTGCTAGGGGATCTCAGCCAGCCCCAGCATTTT. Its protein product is CASSLLGDLSQPQHF.

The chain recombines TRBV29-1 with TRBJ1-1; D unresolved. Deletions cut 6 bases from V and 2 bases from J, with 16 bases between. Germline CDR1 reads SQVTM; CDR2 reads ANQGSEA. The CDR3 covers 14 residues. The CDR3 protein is CSVILGGGNTEAFF. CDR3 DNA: TGCAGCGTGATTCTAGGCGGCGGTAACACTGAAGCTTTCTTT.

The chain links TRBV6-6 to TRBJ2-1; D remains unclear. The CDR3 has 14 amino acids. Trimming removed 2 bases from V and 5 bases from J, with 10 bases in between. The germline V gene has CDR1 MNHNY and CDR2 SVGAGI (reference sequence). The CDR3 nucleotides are TGTGCCAGCAGTTACAGCGCTGGCGACAATGAGCAGTTCTTC. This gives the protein CASSYSAGDNEQFF.

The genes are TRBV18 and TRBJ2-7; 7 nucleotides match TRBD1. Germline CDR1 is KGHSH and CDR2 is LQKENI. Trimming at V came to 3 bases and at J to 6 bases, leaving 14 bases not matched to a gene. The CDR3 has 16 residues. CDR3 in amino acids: CASSPETGKGLSEQYF. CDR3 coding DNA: TGTGCCAGCTCACCTGAGACAGGGAAGGGTCTAAGCGAGCAGTACTTC.

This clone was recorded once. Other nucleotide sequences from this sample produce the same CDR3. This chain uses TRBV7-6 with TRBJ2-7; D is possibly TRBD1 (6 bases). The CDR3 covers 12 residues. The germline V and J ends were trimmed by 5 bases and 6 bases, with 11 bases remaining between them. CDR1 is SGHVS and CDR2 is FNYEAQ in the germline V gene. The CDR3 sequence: CASSPGQTEQYF. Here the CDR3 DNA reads TGTGCCAGCAGCCCCGGACAGACCGAGCAGTACTTC.

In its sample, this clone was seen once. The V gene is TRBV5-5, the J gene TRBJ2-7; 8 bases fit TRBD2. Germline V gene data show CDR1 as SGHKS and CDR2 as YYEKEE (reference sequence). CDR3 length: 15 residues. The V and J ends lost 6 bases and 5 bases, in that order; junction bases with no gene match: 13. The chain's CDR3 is CASTTRGGTGHEQYF. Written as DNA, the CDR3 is TGTGCCAGCACAACACGGGGGGGCACTGGGCACGAGCAGTACTTC.

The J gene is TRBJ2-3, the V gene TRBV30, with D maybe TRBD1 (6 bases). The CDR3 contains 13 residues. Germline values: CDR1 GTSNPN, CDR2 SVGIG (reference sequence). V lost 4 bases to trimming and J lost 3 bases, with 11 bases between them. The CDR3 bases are TGTGCCTGGACAACAGGGAGAACAGATACGCAGTATTTT. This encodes CAWTTGRTDTQYF.

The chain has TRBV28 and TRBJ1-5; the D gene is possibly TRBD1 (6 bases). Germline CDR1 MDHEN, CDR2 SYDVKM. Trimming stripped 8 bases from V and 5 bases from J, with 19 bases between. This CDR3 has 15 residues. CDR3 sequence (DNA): TGTGCCAGCGGGGGGGGCAGTTTCGGATATCAGCCCCAGCATTTT. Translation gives CASGGGSFGYQPQHF.

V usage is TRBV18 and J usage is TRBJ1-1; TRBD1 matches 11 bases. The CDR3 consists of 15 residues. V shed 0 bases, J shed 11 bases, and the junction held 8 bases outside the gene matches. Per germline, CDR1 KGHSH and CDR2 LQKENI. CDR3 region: CASSPPPGQGVLAFF. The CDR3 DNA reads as TGTGCCAGCTCACCACCCCCGGGACAGGGGGTCCTTGCTTTCTTT.